Sequencing of this T cell receptor beta chain was carried out in a study of shared clonotypes between healthy human individuals. Ten or more counts support this clone. Its antigen is unidentified. Study outcomes and limitations: Represented diversity, genetic and exposure-history alike, was limited by few donors.

The CDR3 length is 13 residues. Germline loops: CDR1 SGHNT, CDR2 YYREEE (reference sequence). V was pared by 0 bases and J by 7 bases, with 3 bases of the junction left unmatched. Around 310 ng DNA, roughly 30,000 T cell genomes, went into unsorted PBMC replicate PCRs. The protocol was immunoSEQ multiplex PCR, while the TCRdb copy is restricted to in-frame clones and leaves out a portion. The table lists some 500,000 clones, about 80% of them singletons. Every donor, a Caucasian adult, lived in Nashville, Tennessee. Sequenced input: PBMCs. The V and J genes are TRBV5-4 and TRBJ1-2, with 7 bases aligning to TRBD1. The receptor was isolated from a woman in her 40s in good health. Some clones in this sample may be carry-over from other donors' samples. The CDR3 protein is CASSLEGQTGYTF. The CDR3 nucleotides read TGTGCCAGCAGCTTGGAGGGACAGACTGGCTACACCTTC. The variable domain in full, with the rest retrieved from reference TRBV5-4 and TRBJ1-2, is ETGVTQSPTHLIKTRGQQVTLRCSSQSGHNTVSWYQQALGQGPQFIFQYYREEENGRGNFPPRFSGLQFPNYSSELNVNALELDDSALYLCASSLEGQTGYTFGSGTRLTVV.